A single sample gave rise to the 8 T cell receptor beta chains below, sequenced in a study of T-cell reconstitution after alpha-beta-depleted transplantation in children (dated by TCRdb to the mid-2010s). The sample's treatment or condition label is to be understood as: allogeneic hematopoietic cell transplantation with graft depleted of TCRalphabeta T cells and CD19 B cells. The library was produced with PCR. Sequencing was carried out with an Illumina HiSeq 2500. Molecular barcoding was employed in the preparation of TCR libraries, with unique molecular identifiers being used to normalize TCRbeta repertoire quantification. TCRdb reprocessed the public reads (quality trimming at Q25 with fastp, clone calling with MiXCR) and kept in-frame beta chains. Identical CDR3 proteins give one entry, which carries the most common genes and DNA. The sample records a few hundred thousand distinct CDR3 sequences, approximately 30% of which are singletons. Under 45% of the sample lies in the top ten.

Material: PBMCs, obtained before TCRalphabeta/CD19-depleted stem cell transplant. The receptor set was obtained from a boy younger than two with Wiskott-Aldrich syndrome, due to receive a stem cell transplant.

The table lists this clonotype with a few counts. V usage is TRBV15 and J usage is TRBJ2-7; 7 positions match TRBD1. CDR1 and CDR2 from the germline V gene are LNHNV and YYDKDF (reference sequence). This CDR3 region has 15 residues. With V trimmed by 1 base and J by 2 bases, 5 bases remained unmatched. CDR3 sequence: CATSRGDRFTYEQYF. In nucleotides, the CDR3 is TGTGCCACCAGCAGAGGGGACAGATTTACCTACGAGCAGTACTTC. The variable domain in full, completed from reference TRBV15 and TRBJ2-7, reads DAMVIQNPRYQVTQFGKPVTLSCSQTLNHNVMYWYQQKSSQAPKLLFHYYDKDFNNEADTPDNFQSRRPNTSFCFLDIRSPGLGDTAMYLCATSRGDRFTYEQYFGPGTRLTVT.

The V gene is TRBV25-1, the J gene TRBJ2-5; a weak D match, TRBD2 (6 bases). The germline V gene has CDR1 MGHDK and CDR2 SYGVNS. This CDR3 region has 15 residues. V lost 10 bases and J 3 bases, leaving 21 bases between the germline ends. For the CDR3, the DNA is TGTGCCATCTACATCGCGGGATTATTTGAAGAGACCCAGTACTTC. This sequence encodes CAIYIAGLFEETQYF.

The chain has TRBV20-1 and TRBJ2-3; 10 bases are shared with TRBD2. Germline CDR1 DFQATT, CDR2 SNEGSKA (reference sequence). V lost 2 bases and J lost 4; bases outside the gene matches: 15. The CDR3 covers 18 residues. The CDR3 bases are TGCAGTGCTAGAAGGGGGGGCCGTCTAGCGGGAGTTGCAGATACGCAGTATTTT. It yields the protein CSARRGGRLAGVADTQYF.

The CDR3 DNA follows: TGCGCCAGCAGTGCAGTTCTAGCGGTGAACTGGGTCGGGCAGTACTTC. This encodes CASSAVLAVNWVGQYF. V usage is TRBV10-1 and J usage is TRBJ2-7, with 7 positions matching TRBD2. V shed 4 bases, J shed 9 bases, and the junction held 18 bases outside the gene matches. This CDR3 contains 16 residues. Germline loops: CDR1 WNHNN, CDR2 SYGVQD (reference sequence).

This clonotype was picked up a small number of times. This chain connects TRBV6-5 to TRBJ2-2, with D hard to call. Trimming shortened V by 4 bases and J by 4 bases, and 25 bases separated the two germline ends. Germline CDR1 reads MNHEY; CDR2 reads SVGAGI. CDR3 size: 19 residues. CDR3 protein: CASSWGRFPVTYRTGELFF. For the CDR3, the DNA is TGTGCCAGCAGTTGGGGTCGATTCCCGGTGACATATCGCACCGGGGAGCTGTTTTTT.

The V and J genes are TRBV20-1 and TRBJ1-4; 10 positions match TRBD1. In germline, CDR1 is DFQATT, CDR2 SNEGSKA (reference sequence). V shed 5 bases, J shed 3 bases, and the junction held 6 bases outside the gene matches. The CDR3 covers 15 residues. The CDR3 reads CSARQGALANEKLFF. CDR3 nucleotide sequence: TGCAGTGCTCGACAGGGGGCGCTGGCTAATGAAAAACTGTTTTTT.

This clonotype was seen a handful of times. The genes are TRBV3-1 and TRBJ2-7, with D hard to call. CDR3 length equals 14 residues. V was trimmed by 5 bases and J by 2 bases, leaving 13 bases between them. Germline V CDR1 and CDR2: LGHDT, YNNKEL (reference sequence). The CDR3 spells CASSVTRKTYEQYF. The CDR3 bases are TGTGCCAGCAGCGTGACTCGGAAGACCTACGAGCAGTACTTC.

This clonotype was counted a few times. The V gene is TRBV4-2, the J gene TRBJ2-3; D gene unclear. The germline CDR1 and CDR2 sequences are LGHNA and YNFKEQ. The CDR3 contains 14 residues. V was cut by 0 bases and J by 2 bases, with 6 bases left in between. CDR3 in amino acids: CASSQDDTTDTQYF. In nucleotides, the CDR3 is TGTGCCAGCAGCCAAGATGATACCACAGATACGCAGTATTTT.